Shown below are 17 T cell receptor beta chains from a single sample sequenced in a study of response to subunit inactivated influenza vaccine. TCRdb redid the calling of the RT-PCR reads with MiXCR, one entry per CDR3 protein. The profile covers some 800,000 distinct CDR3 sequences, with around 20% appearing a single time and around 9.6% taken by the ten largest. This sample comprised PBMCs from blood, obtained 4 to 6 days after vaccination. Every receptor here comes from a man aged 50 to 60 who received an inactivated influenza vaccine.

The rearrangement uses TRBV9 and TRBJ1-2, with no clear D. The V and J ends lost 0 bases and 2 bases respectively, with 8 bases between them. The CDR3 totals 14 residues. Germline V gene data show CDR1 as SGDLS and CDR2 as YYNGEE. For the CDR3, the DNA is TGTGCCAGCAGCGTAGATGCCGGAAACTATGGCTACACCTTC. It codes for CASSVDAGNYGYTF.

The rearrangement joins TRBV20-1 to TRBJ2-3; D ambiguous. The CDR3 covers 15 residues. V was clipped by 2 bases and J by 4 bases, with 16 bases between them. In germline, CDR1 is DFQATT, CDR2 SNEGSKA (reference sequence). The CDR3 loop reads CSARRAVGSPDTQYF. In DNA, the CDR3 is TGCAGTGCTAGAAGGGCAGTCGGTAGCCCAGATACGCAGTATTTT.

This clonotype was observed many times. V usage is TRBV20-1 and J usage is TRBJ2-5; possibly TRBD2 for D (6 bases). Trimming left V 4 bases short and J 5 bases short, with 11 bases between. The CDR3 covers 12 residues. The V gene's germline CDR1 is DFQATT and CDR2 SNEGSKA (reference sequence). The chain's CDR3 is CSATTGGETQYF. The CDR3 bases are TGCAGTGCTACAACAGGAGGGGAGACCCAGTACTTC.

Only a few counts were recorded for this clonotype. CDR3 DNA: TGCAGCGTTTCGATGGGACCGGGGGAGGGCTACACCTTC. This translates into CSVSMGPGEGYTF. The chain uses TRBV29-1 and TRBJ1-2; D possibly corresponds to TRBD1 (5 bases). Germline V gives CDR1 SQVTM, CDR2 ANQGSEA. Between the trimmed V and J ends, which lost 5 bases and 8 bases, there was a span of 18 bases. The CDR3 length is 13 residues.

This clonotype was picked up many times. The V and J genes are TRBV12-3 or TRBV12-4 and TRBJ2-7; D remains ambiguous. This CDR3 has 14 amino acids. The V end lost 0 bases, the J end lost 3 bases, and 9 bases lay between the germline ends. CDR3 loop: CASSLATSGYEQYF. CDR3 coding DNA: TGTGCCAGCAGTTTAGCGACGTCAGGCTACGAGCAGTACTTC.

This clonotype was seen a few times. This chain connects TRBV7-3 to TRBJ2-1, with a tentative D call TRBD1 (6 bases). Looked up from germline, CDR1 is SGHTA and CDR2 is FQGTGA. V was pared by 5 bases and J by 5 bases, with 10 bases between. CDR3 size: 13 residues. The CDR3 region is CASSPWGHNEQFF. DNA of the CDR3: TGTGCCAGCAGCCCGTGGGGGCACAATGAGCAGTTCTTC.

The rearrangement links TRBV28 to TRBJ2-7; no reliable D call. Germline CDR1 and CDR2: MDHEN and SYDVKM. V dropped 5 bases and J dropped 0 bases, with 11 bases sitting between them. The CDR3 is 14 amino acids. CDR3 coding DNA: TGTGCCAGCAGTGCAACTCATACCTCCTACGAGCAGTACTTC. Amino acids: CASSATHTSYEQYF.

At least ten counts were recorded for this clonotype. V and J are TRBV5-1 and TRBJ2-3; 11 bases fit TRBD2. Germline CDR1 and CDR2: SGHRS and YFSETQ. This CDR3 spans 16 amino acids. V shed 4 bases, J shed 2 bases, and the junction held 6 bases outside the gene matches. The chain's CDR3 is CASSRATSGNTDTQYF. Here the CDR3 DNA reads TGCGCCAGCAGCCGCGCGACTAGCGGGAACACAGATACGCAGTATTTT. Full variable domain (missing parts from reference TRBV5-1 and TRBJ2-3): KAGVTQTPRYLIKTRGQQVTLSCSPISGHRSVSWYQQTPGQGLQFLFEYFSETQRNKGNFPGRFSGRQFSNSRSEMNVSTLELGDSALYLCASSRATSGNTDTQYFGPGTRLTVL.

The gene calls are TRBV5-6 and TRBJ1-1; D is uncertain. The CDR3 extends over 13 amino acids. The germline CDR1 and CDR2 sequences are SGHDT and YYEEEE. Trimming removed 4 bases from V and 3 bases from J, with 10 bases in between. This CDR3 is CASSGWTYTEAFF. As DNA, the CDR3 is TGTGCCAGCAGCGGATGGACTTACACTGAAGCTTTCTTT.

This clonotype has only a few counts. V and J are TRBV12-3 or TRBV12-4 and TRBJ1-3, with D uncertain. V was shortened by 3 bases and J by 3 bases, with 9 bases between the two germline ends. This CDR3 has 14 amino acids. CDR3 residues: CASSFSTDGNTIYF. In DNA, the CDR3 is TGTGCCAGCAGTTTTTCCACTGATGGAAACACCATATATTTT.

The chain uses TRBV20-1 and TRBJ2-1, with a tentative D call TRBD2 (5 bases). The V gene's germline CDR1 is DFQATT and CDR2 SNEGSKA (reference sequence). V lost 0 bases and J 0 bases, leaving 12 bases between the germline ends. The CDR3 is 16 residues long. The CDR3 region is CSAREERISSYNEQFF. For the CDR3, the DNA is TGCAGTGCTAGAGAAGAGCGGATCAGCTCCTACAATGAGCAGTTCTTC.

To note about this clonotype: It is likely a read error, because the conserved phenylalanine at the end of the CDR3 is missing. Because the CDR3's place on the DNA is in doubt, the DNA is left out and the CDR3 is given as listed by TCRdb. The CDR3 sequence is CASSQITGGA. The chain joins TRBV4-3 to TRBJ1-6; whether TRBD1, the table's D call, matches the DNA was not checked. Germline CDR1 and CDR2: LGHNA and YSLEER. The CDR3 spans 10 residues, counting both ends.

The chain joins TRBV7-2 to TRBJ2-1; 11 bases agree with TRBD1. V dropped 3 bases and J dropped 7; count of bases not matched to a gene: 11. CDR3 size: 17 residues. The germline V gene encodes CDR1 SGHTA and CDR2 FQGNSA. The CDR3 region has the DNA TGTGCCAGCAGCTTCCGACCCCGGGACAGGGGGGATAATGAGCAGTTCTTC. Translating gives CASSFRPRDRGDNEQFF. Supplemented by reference TRBV7-2 and TRBJ2-1, the full variable domain reads GAGVSQSPSNKVTEKGKDVELRCDPISGHTALYWYRQSLGQGLEFLIYFQGNSAPDKSGLPSDRFSAERTGGSVSTLTIQRTQQEDSAVYLCASSFRPRDRGDNEQFFGPGTRLTVL.

The J gene is TRBJ2-7, the V gene TRBV12-3 or TRBV12-4, with D unresolved. Trimming removed 5 bases from V and 4 bases from J, with 12 bases in between. CDR3 length: 13 amino acids. CDR3 DNA: TGTGCCAGCAGTCCCCCATCTAAATACGAGCAGTACTTC. It is translated as CASSPPSKYEQYF.

The CDR3 here is CASSSLAGGHADTQYF. In DNA, the CDR3 is TGTGCCAGCAGCTCCTTAGCGGGGGGGCACGCAGATACGCAGTATTTT. The rearrangement uses TRBV7-8 and TRBJ2-3; the match to TRBD2 covers 11 bases. This CDR3 contains 16 residues. Germline V gene lookup returns CDR1 SGHVS and CDR2 FQNEAQ. The V segment lost 4 bases and the J segment 4 bases; nucleotides outside the gene matches: 7.

This rearrangement joins TRBV6-1 to TRBJ2-2, with 7 positions matching TRBD1. CDR3 length: 15 residues. Germline lookup yields CDR1 MNHNS and CDR2 SASEGT. V trimming: 8 bases; J trimming: 4 bases; junction bases outside the gene matches: 10. The CDR3 loop reads CASGLTGTSTGELFF. CDR3 sequence (DNA): TGTGCCAGCGGATTGACAGGGACGAGCACCGGGGAGCTGTTTTTT.

This clonotype was found a few times. This chain uses TRBV9 with TRBJ1-2; D is undetermined. The CDR3 length is 13 residues. Looked up from germline, CDR1 is SGDLS and CDR2 is YYNGEE. Trimming took off 1 base at V and 0 bases at J, with 4 bases between the two ends. Written as DNA, the CDR3 is TGTGCCAGCAGCGTAATATCTAACTATGGCTACACCTTC. Its protein product is CASSVISNYGYTF.